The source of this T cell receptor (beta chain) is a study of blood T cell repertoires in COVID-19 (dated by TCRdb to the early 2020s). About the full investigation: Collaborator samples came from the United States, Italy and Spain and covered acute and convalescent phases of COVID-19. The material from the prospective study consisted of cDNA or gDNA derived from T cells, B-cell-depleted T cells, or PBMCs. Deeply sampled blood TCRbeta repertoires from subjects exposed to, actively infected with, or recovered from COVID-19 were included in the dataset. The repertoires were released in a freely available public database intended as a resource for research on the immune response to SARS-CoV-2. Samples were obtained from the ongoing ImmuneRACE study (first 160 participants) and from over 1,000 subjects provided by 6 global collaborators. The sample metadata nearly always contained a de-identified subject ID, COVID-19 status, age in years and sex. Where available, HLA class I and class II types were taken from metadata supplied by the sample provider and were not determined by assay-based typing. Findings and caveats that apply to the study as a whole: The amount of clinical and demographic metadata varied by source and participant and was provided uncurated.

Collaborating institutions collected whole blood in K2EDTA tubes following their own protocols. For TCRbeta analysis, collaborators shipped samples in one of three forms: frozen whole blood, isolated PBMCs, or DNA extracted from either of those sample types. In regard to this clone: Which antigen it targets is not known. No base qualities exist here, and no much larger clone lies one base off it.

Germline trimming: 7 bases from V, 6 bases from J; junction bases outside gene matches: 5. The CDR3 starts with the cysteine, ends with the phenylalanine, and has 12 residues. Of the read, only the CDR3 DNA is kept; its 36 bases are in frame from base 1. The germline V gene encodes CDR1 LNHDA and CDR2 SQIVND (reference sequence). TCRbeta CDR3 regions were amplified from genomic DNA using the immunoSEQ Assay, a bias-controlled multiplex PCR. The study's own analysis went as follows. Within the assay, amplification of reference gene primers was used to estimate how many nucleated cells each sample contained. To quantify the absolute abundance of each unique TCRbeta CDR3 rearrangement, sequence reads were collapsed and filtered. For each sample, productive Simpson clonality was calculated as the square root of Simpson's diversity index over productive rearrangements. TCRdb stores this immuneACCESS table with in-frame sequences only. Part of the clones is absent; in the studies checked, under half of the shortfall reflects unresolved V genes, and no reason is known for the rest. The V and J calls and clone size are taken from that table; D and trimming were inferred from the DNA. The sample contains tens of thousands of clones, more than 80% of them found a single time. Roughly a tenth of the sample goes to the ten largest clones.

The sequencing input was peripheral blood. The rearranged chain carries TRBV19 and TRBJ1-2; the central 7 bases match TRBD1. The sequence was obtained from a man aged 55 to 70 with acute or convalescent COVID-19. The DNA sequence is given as TGTGCCAGTACCCCGACAGGGCATGGCTACACCTTC. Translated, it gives CASTPTGHGYTF.